The 13 T cell receptor beta chains in this list originate from one sample, sequenced in a study of CDR3 diversity in severe acne. TCRdb called the PCR reads again in MiXCR, with one record for every CDR3 protein. This sample has approximately 97,000 distinct CDR3 sequences, with 51% found just once. Sequenced: blood. These receptors originate from a male donor with acne.

The CDR3 spells CSVGEQYF. CDR3 sequence (DNA): TGCAGTGTCGGTGAGCAGTACTTC. V is TRBV20-1 and J is TRBJ2-7; D is unclear. The CDR3 contains 8 residues. Germline V CDR1 and CDR2: DFQATT, SNEGSKA (reference sequence). V lost 7 bases and J 7 bases, leaving 5 bases between the germline ends.

At least ten counts were recorded for this clonotype. The genes are TRBV20-1 and TRBJ1-5; TRBD1 matches at 8 bases. CDR3 length equals 14 residues. Germline V gene lookup returns CDR1 DFQATT and CDR2 SNEGSKA (reference sequence). With 3 bases clipped from V and 5 bases from J, the junction kept 6 bases outside the gene matches. CDR3 DNA sequence: TGCAGTGCTAGGGAGACAGGGGAGTATCAGCCCCAGCATTTT. As protein: CSARETGEYQPQHF.

This clonotype showed up just once. The DNA is left out, because the CDR3 cannot be placed on it with certainty; the CDR3 is given as TCRdb lists it. The genes are TRBV7-6 and TRBJ2-7; the table's D call, TRBD1, was not checked against the DNA. Germline CDR1 SGHVS, CDR2 FNYEAQ. The CDR3 comprises 23 residues, both ends counted. This CDR3 reads CASSTGLAEVFGPGTGGFDEQYF.

The V gene is TRBV2, the J gene TRBJ1-2; D is unresolved. CDR3 length equals 12 residues. Trimming took off 7 bases at V and 0 bases at J, with 6 bases between the two ends. Germline V gene lookup returns CDR1 SNHLY and CDR2 FYNNEI. Written as DNA, the CDR3 is TGTGCCAGCACGATACCTAACTATGGCTACACCTTC. As protein: CASTIPNYGYTF.

This clonotype has ten or more counts. J is TRBJ1-1 and V is TRBV20-1; D gene uncertain. Germline CDR1 and CDR2: DFQATT and SNEGSKA (reference sequence). The V end was cut by 1 base, the J end by 1 base, with 7 bases between. There are 13 residues in the CDR3. CDR3 bases: TGCAGTGCTAGAGGTTTGACGAACACTGAAGCTTTCTTT. This gives the protein CSARGLTNTEAFF.

This clonotype was counted once. Here the CDR3 omits its conserved ending phenylalanine or tryptophan, so a read error is the likely source. The rearrangement joins TRBV6-1 to TRBJ2-1; D remains unclear. The CDR3 runs 13 residues. The V gene lost 2 bases and the J gene lost 6 bases, with 8 bases spanning the gap. Germline V gives CDR1 MNHNS, CDR2 SASEGT. In DNA form, the CDR3 reads TGTGCCAGCAGTGAATCGGATCGCAATGAGCAGTTCCTC. This codes for CASSESDRNEQFL.

The gene calls are TRBV6-5 and TRBJ2-1; D might be TRBD2 (6 bases). The CDR3 loop spans 18 amino acids. The ends were cut back, 4 bases at V and 1 base at J, with 20 bases in the middle. CDR1 is MNHEY, CDR2 SVGAGI, per germline. The CDR3 sequence: CASSSTQRRESSYNEQFF. The CDR3, as DNA: TGTGCCAGCAGTTCGACCCAACGACGGGAGTCATCCTACAATGAGCAGTTCTTC.

This clonotype was observed a few times. The chain uses TRBV7-2 and TRBJ2-2, with 12 bases that match TRBD2. V trimming: 5 bases; J trimming: 7 bases; junction bases outside the gene matches: 11. Germline CDR1 reads SGHTA; CDR2 reads FQGNSA. The CDR3 totals 17 residues. The CDR3 protein is CASSIIGLAGHFGELFF. DNA of the CDR3: TGTGCCAGCAGCATCATAGGACTAGCGGGACATTTCGGGGAGCTGTTTTTT.

In regard to this clonotype: Its ends do not fully match the called genes, so a read error is possible. The J gene is TRBJ2-5, the V gene TRBV5-1, with D hard to call. The CDR3 totals 15 residues. Germline V lookup: CDR1 SGHRS, CDR2 YFSETQ. The CDR3 nucleotides are TGTGCCAGCAGCTTAGTTCTGCAGGAAGGAGAGACCCAGTACTTC. Protein product: CASSLVLQEGETQYF.

This chain connects TRBV3-1 to TRBJ2-3; D not certain. The V and J ends lost 0 bases and 4 bases respectively, with 11 bases between them. The CDR3 length is 15 residues. Germline V gene data show CDR1 as LGHDT and CDR2 as YNNKEL (reference sequence). CDR3 loop: CASSQDWNSADTQYF. As DNA, the CDR3 is TGTGCCAGCAGCCAAGACTGGAATTCGGCAGATACGCAGTATTTT.

The sample holds a few counts of this clonotype. This may come from a read error, since a much larger clone is one base off. The CDR3: CSARNIAGARVGEQFF. The CDR3 DNA reads TGCAGTGCTAGAAATATCGCGGGAGCAAGGGTTGGGGAGCAGTTCTTC. The chain joins TRBV20-1 to TRBJ2-1; 7 bases line up with TRBD2. The CDR3 has 16 amino acids. With V trimmed by 2 bases and J by 10 bases, 17 bases remained unmatched. Germline values: CDR1 DFQATT, CDR2 SNEGSKA (reference sequence).

This clonotype was observed a handful of times. CDR3 sequence reads: CASRPLGQGDQAGTEAFF. The CDR3 DNA reads TGTGCCAGTAGACCCCTGGGACAGGGAGATCAGGCGGGAACTGAAGCTTTCTTT. The rearrangement links TRBV19 to TRBJ1-1, with 9 bases identical to TRBD1. The CDR3 totals 18 residues. V dropped 6 bases and J dropped 5; count of bases not matched to a gene: 19. CDR1 and CDR2 from the germline V gene are LNHDA and SQIVND (reference sequence).

As regards this clonotype: This clone may be a read error of a much larger clone one base away. This chain links TRBV4-1 with TRBJ2-7; possible D gene TRBD1, 5 bases. Germline CDR1 reads MGHRA; CDR2 reads YSYEKL. There are 15 residues in the CDR3. The CDR3 DNA reads TGCGCCAGCAGCCAAGAAGGGGCGGCTACCTACGAGCTGTACTTC. The encoded protein is CASSQEGAATYELYF.